The 16 T cell receptor beta chains given below trace back to one sample, sequenced in a study of regulatory T cells in long-lasting Graves disease. This sample's time point: persistent/refractory GD, antithyroid drugs over 5 years with positive TRAb. Extracted PBMC RNA gave rise to the TCR library. The TCR beta library used iRepertoire HTBI primers with Arm-PCR amplification of CDR3. TCRdb re-called the multiplex PCR reads through MiXCR, storing one row per CDR3 protein. The sample holds 350,000 to 450,000 distinct CDR3 sequences, roughly 24% seen once. This specimen was peripheral blood mononuclear cells (PBMCs), taken when the disease was refractory, from a patient treated with antithyroid drugs. The receptor source for this set is a woman aged 40 to 50 with Graves disease.

Notes on this clonotype: A much larger clone is a single base away; this may be a read error. V usage is TRBV27 and J usage is TRBJ2-7, with D uncertain. The germline CDR1 and CDR2 sequences are MNHEY and SMNVEV (reference sequence). The CDR3 covers 14 residues. Here the CDR3 reads CASSLSLGSCEQYF. CDR3 DNA sequence: TGTGCCAGCAGTTTATCCCTAGGGTCCTGCGAGCAGTACTTC.

The sample holds a few counts of this clonotype. The rearrangement uses TRBV27 and TRBJ2-7; TRBD2 is a possible D gene (6 bases). This CDR3 is built from 14 residues. V lost 3 bases to trimming and J lost 3 bases, with 12 bases between them. Germline V gives CDR1 MNHEY, CDR2 SMNVEV (reference sequence). CDR3 loop: CASSLAAGLYEQYF. The CDR3 DNA is TGTGCCAGCAGTTTGGCGGCGGGGCTCTACGAGCAGTACTTC.

The gene calls are TRBV14 and TRBJ2-1, with 11 positions matching TRBD2. The length of the CDR3 is 20 residues. Germline assignment: CDR1 SGHDN and CDR2 FVKESK. J was trimmed by 2 bases and V by 0 bases; bases with no gene match: 12. The CDR3 sequence: CASSQEWEAGSGRAYNEQFF. The DNA for the CDR3 is TGTGCCAGCAGCCAAGAATGGGAGGCCGGTAGCGGGAGGGCCTACAATGAGCAGTTCTTC. Using reference TRBV14 and TRBJ2-1 for the parts outside the CDR3, the full variable domain is EAGVTQFPSHSVIEKGQTVTLRCDPISGHDNLYWYRRVMGKEIKFLLHFVKESKQDESGMPNNRFLAERTGGTYSTLKVQPAELEDSGVYFCASSQEWEAGSGRAYNEQFFGPGTRLTVL.

This clonotype was observed at least ten times. The chain carries TRBV5-4 and TRBJ2-5; D is unclear. The CDR3 covers 15 residues. Trimming cost V 0 bases and J 2 bases, with 11 bases left between them. Germline CDR1 and CDR2: SGHNT and YYREEE (reference sequence). The CDR3 DNA follows: TGTGCCAGCAGCTTGGATCGGACCAGGCAAGAGACCCAGTACTTC. This translates into CASSLDRTRQETQYF.

This clonotype came up many times. V is TRBV7-2 and J is TRBJ2-5, with D possibly being TRBD1 (5 bases). CDR3 length equals 12 residues. Trimming cost V 3 bases and J 5 bases, with 7 bases left between them. CDR1 is SGHTA and CDR2 is FQGNSA in the germline V gene. CDR3 nucleotide sequence: TGTGCCAGCAGCTTCAGGGTCGAGACCCAGTACTTC. Its translation: CASSFRVETQYF. Together with reference TRBV7-2 and TRBJ2-5, the CDR3 gives the full variable domain: GAGVSQSPSNKVTEKGKDVELRCDPISGHTALYWYRQSLGQGLEFLIYFQGNSAPDKSGLPSDRFSAERTGGSVSTLTIQRTQQEDSAVYLCASSFRVETQYFGPGTRLLVL.

For the CDR3, the DNA is TGTGCCAGCATCACCGGGACAGGGGGCCAGGCGGCTTTCTTT. This sequence encodes CASITGTGGQAAFF. This rearrangement joins TRBV25-1 to TRBJ1-1; the match to TRBD1 covers 12 bases. This CDR3 comprises 14 residues. The V gene end was trimmed by 7 bases and the J gene end by 11 bases; junction bases not matched to a gene: 11. In germline, CDR1 is MGHDK, CDR2 SYGVNS.

In the case of this clonotype: With a much larger clone just one base away, this may be a read error. The rearrangement uses TRBV28 and TRBJ1-4; no clear D gene. The CDR3 is 14 amino acids. CDR1 and CDR2 from the germline V gene are MDHEN and SYDVKM. CDR3 sequence reads: CASSLLQYNKKLFF. The CDR3, as DNA: TGTGCCAGCAGTTTACTACAGTATAATAAAAAACTGTTTTTT.

The chain combines TRBV5-1 with TRBJ2-5; the match to TRBD2 covers 7 bases. CDR3 length: 16 residues. The V gene's germline CDR1 is SGHRS and CDR2 YFSETQ. V shed 2 bases and J 2 bases; nucleotides not matched to a gene: 9. The CDR3 sequence is CASSFVSGGRQETQYF. CDR3 sequence (DNA): TGCGCCAGCAGCTTTGTTTCGGGGGGTCGGCAAGAGACCCAGTACTTC.

This clonotype showed up many times. J is TRBJ1-4 and V is TRBV28; TRBD1 might be the D (6 bases). Trimming took 7 bases from V and 7 from J, leaving 16 bases between them. Germline CDR1 and CDR2: MDHEN and SYDVKM. The CDR3 length is 14 residues. The CDR3 DNA follows: TGTGCCAGCACGAGGGGGGGATTAGGTGAAAAACTGTTTTTT. As protein: CASTRGGLGEKLFF. Full variable domain (remainder filled in from reference TRBV28 and TRBJ1-4): DVKVTQSSRYLVKRTGEKVFLECVQDMDHENMFWYRQDPGLGLRLIYFSYDVKMKEKGDIPEGYSVSREKKERFSLILESASTNQTSMYLCASTRGGLGEKLFFGSGTQLSVL.

V is TRBV15 and J is TRBJ2-1; no definite D call. The V end lost 3 bases, the J end lost 0 bases, and 15 bases lay between the germline ends. The CDR3 sequence is 17 residues long. Germline assignment: CDR1 LNHNV and CDR2 YYDKDF (reference sequence). In nucleotides, the CDR3 is TGTGCCACCAGCAGGAAGCCAGCCTTTAGCTCCTACAATGAGCAGTTCTTC. As protein: CATSRKPAFSSYNEQFF.

A single count supports this clonotype. V usage is TRBV6-1 and J usage is TRBJ2-2; no definite D call. The length of the CDR3 is 14 residues. Germline loops: CDR1 MNHNS, CDR2 SASEGT. Trimming took off 5 bases at V and 2 bases at J, with 9 bases between the two ends. The CDR3 loop reads CASSHKRNTGELFF. CDR3 DNA sequence: TGTGCCAGCAGTCACAAGAGAAACACCGGGGAGCTGTTTTTT.

This clonotype has a handful of counts. The J gene is TRBJ2-3, the V gene TRBV2, with a weak D call TRBD2 (6 bases). CDR1 SNHLY and CDR2 FYNNEI come from the germline V gene. The germline V and J ends were trimmed by 9 bases and 2 bases, with 12 bases remaining between them. The CDR3 runs 13 residues. The CDR3: CARGTPITDTQYF. DNA of the CDR3: TGTGCCAGAGGGACTCCTATCACAGATACGCAGTATTTT.

This clonotype is a singleton in its sample. The chain combines TRBV7-3 with TRBJ2-1; 8 bases fit TRBD2. The CDR3 contains 13 residues. Germline-derived CDR1 and CDR2 are SGHTA and FQGTGA. J was trimmed by 8 bases and V by 3 bases; bases with no gene match: 3. The CDR3 loop is CASSLAGGYEQFF. The CDR3, as DNA: TGTGCCAGCAGCTTGGCGGGAGGCTATGAGCAGTTCTTC.

This clonotype showed up many times. The V gene is TRBV10-3, the J gene TRBJ2-2; perhaps D is TRBD1 or TRBD2 (5 bases each). This CDR3 region has 16 residues. Per the germline V gene, CDR1 is ENHRY and CDR2 is SYGVKD. V was trimmed by 4 bases and J by 0 bases, leaving 12 bases between them. CDR3 sequence reads: CAISGGTSANTGELFF. The CDR3 region has the DNA TGTGCCATCAGTGGAGGGACGTCCGCGAACACCGGGGAGCTGTTTTTT.

This clonotype was picked up a small number of times. V gene TRBV3-1 combines with J gene TRBJ1-2; D not resolved. The CDR3 runs 14 residues. Germline CDR1 LGHDT, CDR2 YNNKEL (reference sequence). The V gene lost 5 bases and the J gene lost 0 bases, with 10 bases spanning the gap. CDR3 coding DNA: TGTGCCAGCAGCGCCCGGACGACTAACTATGGCTACACCTTC. Residues: CASSARTTNYGYTF.

The chain combines TRBV28 with TRBJ2-5; D could derive from TRBD1 or TRBD2 (6 bases each). Germline V CDR1 and CDR2: MDHEN, SYDVKM. The CDR3 contains 15 residues. Trimming removed 5 bases at V and 5 bases at J, with 18 bases between. The CDR3 sequence is CASSTNREVGETQYF. DNA for the CDR3: TGTGCCAGCAGTACCAACAGGGAGGTTGGGGAGACCCAGTACTTC.